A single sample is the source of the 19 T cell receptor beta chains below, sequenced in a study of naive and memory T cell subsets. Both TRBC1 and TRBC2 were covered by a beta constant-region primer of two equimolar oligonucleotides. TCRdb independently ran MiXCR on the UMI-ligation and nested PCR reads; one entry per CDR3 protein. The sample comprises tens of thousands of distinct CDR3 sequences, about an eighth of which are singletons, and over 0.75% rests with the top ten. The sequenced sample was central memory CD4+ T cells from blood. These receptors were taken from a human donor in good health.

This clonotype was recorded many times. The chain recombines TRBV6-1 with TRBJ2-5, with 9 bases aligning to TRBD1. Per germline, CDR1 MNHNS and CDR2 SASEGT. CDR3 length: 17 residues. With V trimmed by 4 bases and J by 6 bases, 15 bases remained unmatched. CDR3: CASSGSVGTGRPKTQYF. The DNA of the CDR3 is TGTGCCAGCAGTGGCTCCGTTGGGACAGGGCGGCCTAAGACCCAGTACTTC.

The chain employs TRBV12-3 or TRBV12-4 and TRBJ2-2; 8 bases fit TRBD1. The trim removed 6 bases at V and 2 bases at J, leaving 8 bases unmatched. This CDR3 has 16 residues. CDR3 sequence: CASRDGQGFNTGELFF. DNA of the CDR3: TGTGCCAGCAGGGACGGACAGGGATTTAACACCGGGGAGCTGTTTTTT.

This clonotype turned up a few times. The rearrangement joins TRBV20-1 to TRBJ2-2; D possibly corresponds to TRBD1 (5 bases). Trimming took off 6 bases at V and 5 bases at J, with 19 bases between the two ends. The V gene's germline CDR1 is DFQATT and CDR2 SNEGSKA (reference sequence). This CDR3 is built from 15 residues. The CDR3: CSAGPRTLVTGELFF. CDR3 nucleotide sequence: TGCAGTGCGGGGCCCAGGACCCTTGTAACCGGGGAGCTGTTTTTT.

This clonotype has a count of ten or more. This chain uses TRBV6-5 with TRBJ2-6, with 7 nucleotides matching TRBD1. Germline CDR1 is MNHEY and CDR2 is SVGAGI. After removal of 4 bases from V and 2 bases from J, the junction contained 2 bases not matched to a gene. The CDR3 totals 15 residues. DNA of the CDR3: TGTGCCAGCAGTTCAGGGGGAGCTGGGGCCAACGTCCTGACTTTC. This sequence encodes CASSSGGAGANVLTF.

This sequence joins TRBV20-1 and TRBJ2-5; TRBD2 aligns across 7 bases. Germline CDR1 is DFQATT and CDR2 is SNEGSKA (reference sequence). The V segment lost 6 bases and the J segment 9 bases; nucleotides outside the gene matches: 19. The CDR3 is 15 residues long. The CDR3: CSANQPASGGGPQYF. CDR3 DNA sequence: TGCAGTGCCAACCAGCCAGCTAGCGGAGGTGGGCCCCAGTACTTC.

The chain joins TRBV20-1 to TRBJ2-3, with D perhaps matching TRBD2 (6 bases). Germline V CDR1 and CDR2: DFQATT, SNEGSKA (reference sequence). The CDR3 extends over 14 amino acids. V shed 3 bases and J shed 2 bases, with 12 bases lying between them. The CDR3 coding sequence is TGCAGTGCTAGGAGCCGGGGGACCACAGATACGCAGTATTTT. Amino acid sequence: CSARSRGTTDTQYF.

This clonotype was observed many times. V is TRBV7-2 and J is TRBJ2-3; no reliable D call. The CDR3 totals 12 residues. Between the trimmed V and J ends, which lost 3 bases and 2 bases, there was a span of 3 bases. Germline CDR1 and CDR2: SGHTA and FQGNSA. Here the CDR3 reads CASSFYTDTQYF. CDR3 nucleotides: TGTGCCAGCAGCTTTTACACAGATACGCAGTATTTT.

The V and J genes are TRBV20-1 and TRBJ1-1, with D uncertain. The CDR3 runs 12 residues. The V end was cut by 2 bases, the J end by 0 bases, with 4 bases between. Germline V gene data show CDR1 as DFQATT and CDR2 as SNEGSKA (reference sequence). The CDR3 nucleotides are TGCAGTGCTAGACAAATGAACACTGAAGCTTTCTTT. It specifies CSARQMNTEAFF.

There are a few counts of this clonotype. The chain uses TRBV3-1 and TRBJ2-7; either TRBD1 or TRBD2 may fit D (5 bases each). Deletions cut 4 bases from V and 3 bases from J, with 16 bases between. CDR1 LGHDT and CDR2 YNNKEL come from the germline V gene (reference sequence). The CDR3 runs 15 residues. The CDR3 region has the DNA TGTGCCAGCAGCCCAACCCCGGGACCCAACTACGAGCAGTACTTC. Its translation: CASSPTPGPNYEQYF.

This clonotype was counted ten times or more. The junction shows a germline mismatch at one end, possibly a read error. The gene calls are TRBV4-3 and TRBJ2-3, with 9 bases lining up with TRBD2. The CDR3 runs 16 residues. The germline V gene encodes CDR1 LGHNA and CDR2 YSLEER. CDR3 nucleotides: TGCGCCAGCAGCCAAGCGCCCGGGACTAGCAAAGATACGCAGTATTTT. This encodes CASSQAPGTSKDTQYF.

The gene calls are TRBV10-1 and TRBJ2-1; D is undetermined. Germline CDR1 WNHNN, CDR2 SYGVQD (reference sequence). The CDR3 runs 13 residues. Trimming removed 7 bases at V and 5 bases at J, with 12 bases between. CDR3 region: CASTANHDNEQFF. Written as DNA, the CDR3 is TGCGCCAGCACGGCTAACCATGACAATGAGCAGTTCTTC.

The CDR3 sequence: CASSLPQGNANGYTF. In DNA form, the CDR3 reads TGTGCCAGCAGTTTACCGCAGGGGAACGCGAACGGCTACACCTTC. The chain recombines TRBV28 with TRBJ1-2; D may be TRBD1 (6 bases). Germline V gives CDR1 MDHEN, CDR2 SYDVKM. The CDR3 totals 15 residues. Trimming cost V 2 bases and J 8 bases, with 18 bases left between them.

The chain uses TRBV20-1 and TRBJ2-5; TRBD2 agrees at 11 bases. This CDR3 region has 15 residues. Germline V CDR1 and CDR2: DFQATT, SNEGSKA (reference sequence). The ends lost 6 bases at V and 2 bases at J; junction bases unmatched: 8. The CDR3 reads CSASPGTSGQETQYF. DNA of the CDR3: TGCAGTGCCAGCCCCGGGACTAGCGGACAAGAGACCCAGTACTTC.

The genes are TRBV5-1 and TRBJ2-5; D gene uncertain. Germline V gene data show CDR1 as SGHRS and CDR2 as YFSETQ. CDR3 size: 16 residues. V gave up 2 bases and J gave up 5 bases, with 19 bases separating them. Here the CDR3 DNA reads TGCGCCAGCAGCTTTGTACCGCCAGATGATGGGGAGACCCAGTACTTC. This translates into CASSFVPPDDGETQYF.

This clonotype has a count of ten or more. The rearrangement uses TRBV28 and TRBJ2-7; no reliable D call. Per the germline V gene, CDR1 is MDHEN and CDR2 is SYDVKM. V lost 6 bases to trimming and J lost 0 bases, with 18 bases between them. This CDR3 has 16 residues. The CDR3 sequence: CASSPSSWVSSYEQYF. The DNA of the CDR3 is TGTGCCAGCAGCCCCTCTAGTTGGGTCAGCTCCTACGAGCAGTACTTC.

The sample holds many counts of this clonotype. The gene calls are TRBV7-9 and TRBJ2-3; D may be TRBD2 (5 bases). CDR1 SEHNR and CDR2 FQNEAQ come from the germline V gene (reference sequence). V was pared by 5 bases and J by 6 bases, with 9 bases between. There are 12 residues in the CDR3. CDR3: CASSPGGDTQYF. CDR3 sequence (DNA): TGTGCCAGCAGCCCAGGAGGTGATACGCAGTATTTT.

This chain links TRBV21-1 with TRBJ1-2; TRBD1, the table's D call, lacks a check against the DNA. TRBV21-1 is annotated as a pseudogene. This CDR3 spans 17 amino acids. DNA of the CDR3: TGTGCCAGCAGCACCCGGGACAGGGAGGGGATGGTCGGTGGCTACACCTTC. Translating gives CASSTRDREGMVGGYTF.

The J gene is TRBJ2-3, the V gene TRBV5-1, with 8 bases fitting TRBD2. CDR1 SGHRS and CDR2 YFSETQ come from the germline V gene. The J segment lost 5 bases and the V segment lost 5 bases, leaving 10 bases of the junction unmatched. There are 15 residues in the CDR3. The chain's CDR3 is CASSSGASVKDTQYF. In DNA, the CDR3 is TGCGCCAGCAGTAGCGGGGCTAGCGTTAAAGATACGCAGTATTTT.

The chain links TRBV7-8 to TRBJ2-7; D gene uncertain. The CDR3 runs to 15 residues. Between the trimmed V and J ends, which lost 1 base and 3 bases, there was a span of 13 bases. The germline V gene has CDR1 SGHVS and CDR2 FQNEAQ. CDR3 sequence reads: CASSLVPTASYEQYF. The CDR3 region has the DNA TGTGCCAGCAGCTTAGTCCCGACTGCGAGCTACGAGCAGTACTTC.